One and the same sample provided the 19 T cell receptor beta chains below, sequenced in a study of shared clonotypes between healthy human individuals. Profiling relied on immunoSEQ multiplex PCR, and the TCRdb table lists in-frame clones only, not all of them. Of more than 400,000 clones listed, approximately 95% are singletons. Sequencing used naive CD4+ T cells sorted from blood. Subset given: CD45RA+ positively selected. These receptors came from a woman under 40 in good health.

This chain links TRBV28 with TRBJ1-2; perhaps TRBD1 as D (5 bases). This CDR3 is 12 amino acids long. The ends were cut back, 8 bases at V and 5 bases at J, with 12 bases in the middle. Germline V gene sequence: CDR1 MDHEN, CDR2 SYDVKM. CDR3 residues: CASRTAGYGYTF. The CDR3 DNA follows: TGTGCCAGCCGCACGGCAGGGTATGGCTACACCTTC.

The J gene is TRBJ2-1, the V gene TRBV7-9, with TRBD2 matching over 10 bases. The V gene's germline CDR1 is SEHNR and CDR2 FQNEAQ (reference sequence). The CDR3 has 16 residues. The V segment lost 5 bases and the J segment 4 bases; nucleotides outside the gene matches: 8. The CDR3 loop reads CASSAPGLAQYNEQFF. In DNA, the CDR3 is TGTGCCAGCAGCGCTCCGGGACTAGCGCAATACAATGAGCAGTTCTTC. Drawing the rest from reference TRBV7-9 and TRBJ2-1, the complete variable domain is DTGVSQNPRHKITKRGQNVTFRCDPISEHNRLYWYRQTLGQGPEFLTYFQNEAQLEKSRLLSDRFSAERPKGSFSTLEIQRTEQGDSAMYLCASSAPGLAQYNEQFFGPGTRLTVL.

The chain uses TRBV5-1 and TRBJ1-2, with D possibly TRBD1 on 5 matching bases. The CDR3 sequence is 13 residues long. Deletions cut 1 base from V and 3 bases from J, with 7 bases between. Germline CDR1 and CDR2: SGHRS and YFSETQ. The CDR3 coding sequence is TGCGCCAGCAGCTTGAGGGACGACTATGGCTACACCTTC. As protein: CASSLRDDYGYTF.

This chain connects TRBV7-2 to TRBJ1-4; D perhaps matches TRBD1 (6 bases). Trimming left V 1 base short and J 4 bases short, with 7 bases between. Germline-derived CDR1 and CDR2 are SGHTA and FQGNSA. The CDR3 extends over 14 amino acids. CDR3 in amino acids: CASSLGTVNEKLFF. CDR3 DNA: TGTGCCAGCAGCTTAGGGACAGTTAATGAAAAACTGTTTTTT.

V usage is TRBV11-2 and J usage is TRBJ2-2; 7 bases are a match to TRBD1. V dropped 5 bases and J dropped 1; count of bases not matched to a gene: 7. The CDR3 loop spans 16 amino acids. Looked up from germline, CDR1 is SGHAT and CDR2 is FQNNGV. The CDR3 loop is CASSHGDRLNTGELFF. The CDR3 bases are TGTGCCAGCAGCCACGGGGACAGATTGAACACCGGGGAGCTGTTTTTT.

The J gene is TRBJ1-3, the V gene TRBV13, with TRBD1 matching over 7 bases. Germline V gene sequence: CDR1 PRHDT, CDR2 FYEKMQ (reference sequence). The CDR3 length is 14 residues. Trimming took 6 bases from V and 7 from J; bases not matched to a gene: 9. Here the CDR3 reads CASRRKGGGNTIYF. DNA for the CDR3: TGTGCCAGCAGGCGTAAAGGGGGCGGTAACACCATATATTTT.

The V call is TRBV7-9, the J call TRBJ1-1, with 12 bases that match TRBD1. The CDR3 contains 17 residues. V was clipped by 5 bases and J by 0 bases; unmatched bases: 7. Germline loops: CDR1 SEHNR, CDR2 FQNEAQ (reference sequence). In nucleotides, the CDR3 is TGTGCCAGCAGCCTCCACGGGACAGGGGGCATGAACACTGAAGCTTTCTTT. It translates to CASSLHGTGGMNTEAFF.

V gene TRBV5-4 combines with J gene TRBJ2-3; 7 positions match TRBD2. J was trimmed by 2 bases and V by 4 bases; bases with no gene match: 10. CDR3 length equals 16 residues. CDR1 SGHNT and CDR2 YYREEE come from the germline V gene (reference sequence). The CDR3 DNA is TGTGCCAGCAGCCGTCTTTTGGGAGGGTCCACAGATACGCAGTATTTT. Translated, it gives CASSRLLGGSTDTQYF.

This chain links TRBV27 with TRBJ2-1; a weak D match, TRBD2 (5 bases). Germline CDR1 and CDR2: MNHEY and SMNVEV (reference sequence). V gave up 2 bases and J gave up 1 base, with 12 bases separating them. The CDR3 length is 16 residues. CDR3 sequence reads: CASSLGSGRSYNEQFF. CDR3 DNA sequence: TGTGCCAGCAGTTTAGGGAGCGGACGGTCCTACAATGAGCAGTTCTTC.

The chain recombines TRBV7-9 with TRBJ1-6; no clear D. Germline CDR1 and CDR2: SEHNR and FQNEAQ (reference sequence). CDR3 size: 14 residues. V shed 1 base and J shed 11 bases, with 12 bases lying between them. The CDR3 sequence is CASSLESAGAPLHF. Written as DNA, the CDR3 is TGTGCCAGCAGCTTAGAATCCGCCGGGGCACCCCTCCACTTT.

The CDR3 DNA is TGTGCCAGCTCTTCGGGACAGGGTAACGAGCAGTACTTC. Translated, it gives CASSSGQGNEQYF. The chain is built from TRBV18 and TRBJ2-7; TRBD1 aligns across 9 bases. This CDR3 has 13 amino acids. Unmatched junction bases numbered 5, after V lost 6 bases and J lost 5 bases. The germline V gene encodes CDR1 KGHSH and CDR2 LQKENI.

The chain employs TRBV4-1 and TRBJ1-1; D may be TRBD1 (5 bases). Germline V gene lookup returns CDR1 MGHRA and CDR2 YSYEKL. This CDR3 contains 17 residues. Trimming removed 0 bases from V and 4 bases from J, with 18 bases in between. CDR3 bases: TGCGCCAGCAGCCAAGATTTCCAGGCGCGGGGGGGCACTGAAGCTTTCTTT. Protein sequence: CASSQDFQARGGTEAFF.

V and J are TRBV15 and TRBJ2-1; D remains ambiguous. Trimming removed 0 bases at V and 1 base at J, with 10 bases between. This CDR3 region has 16 residues. Germline V CDR1 and CDR2: LNHNV, YYDKDF (reference sequence). In DNA, the CDR3 is TGTGCCACCAGCAGAGATAGAGGTGCGTCCTACAATGAGCAGTTCTTC. Translation: CATSRDRGASYNEQFF.

The CDR3 reads CASSESVSGRVHEQFF. The CDR3 bases are TGTGCCAGCAGTGAAAGTGTGAGCGGGAGGGTGCATGAGCAGTTCTTC. The chain links TRBV6-1 to TRBJ2-1, with 10 bases matching TRBD2. The germline CDR1 and CDR2 sequences are MNHNS and SASEGT. With V trimmed by 2 bases and J by 8 bases, 9 bases remained unmatched. This CDR3 is 16 amino acids long.

In regard to this clone: Other DNA sequences of this sample code for an identical CDR3. The chain couples TRBV28 to TRBJ2-3; D is unclear. Trimming removed 8 bases at V and 2 bases at J, with 8 bases between. Germline assignment: CDR1 MDHEN and CDR2 SYDVKM. The CDR3 runs to 12 residues. In DNA form, the CDR3 reads TGTGCCAGCGAAGGAGCCACAGATACGCAGTATTTT. It translates to CASEGATDTQYF.

The gene calls are TRBV28 and TRBJ1-4, with D uncertain. There are 13 residues in the CDR3. Per germline, CDR1 MDHEN and CDR2 SYDVKM. V shed 6 bases and J shed 11 bases, with 16 bases lying between them. The CDR3: CASSGPIRRKLFF. CDR3 sequence (DNA): TGTGCCAGCAGCGGCCCAATAAGGAGGAAACTGTTTTTT.

This clone has only one observation. The chain uses TRBV9 and TRBJ2-5; D unresolved. This CDR3 spans 14 amino acids. Trimming stripped 0 bases from V and 2 bases from J, with 8 bases between. Per germline, CDR1 SGDLS and CDR2 YYNGEE. DNA for the CDR3: TGTGCCAGCAGCGTAGTCAGTCAGCAAGAGACCCAGTACTTC. This codes for CASSVVSQQETQYF.

This clone was picked up a small number of times. The chain combines TRBV4-2 with TRBJ2-2; 11 bases match TRBD2. Germline V CDR1 and CDR2: LGHNA, YNFKEQ. The J segment lost 5 bases and the V segment lost 4 bases, leaving 9 bases of the junction unmatched. The CDR3 runs 17 residues. DNA for the CDR3: TGTGCCAGCAGCCCGGAACTAGCGGGAGTAGAAACCGGGGAGCTGTTTTTT. This encodes CASSPELAGVETGELFF.

The chain is built from TRBV5-4 and TRBJ2-7; D is unresolved. Germline CDR1 SGHNT, CDR2 YYREEE (reference sequence). This CDR3 has 14 residues. Trimming pared 1 base from V and 1 base from J, leaving 9 bases between. The CDR3 nucleotides read TGTGCCAGCAGCTTGATCTCGGGTTCCTACGAGCAGTACTTC. This gives the protein CASSLISGSYEQYF.